The present entry profiles one T cell receptor (beta chain) with its context. This sample is drawn from a study of blood T cell repertoires in COVID-19. Overall study: The origin of the acute and convalescent COVID-19 samples was the United States, Italy and Spain. Sample material is recorded as cDNA or gDNA derived from T cells, B-cell-depleted T cells, or PBMCs.

Generated by immunoSEQ multiplex PCR, the TCRdb table keeps only in-frame clones and is missing some. Of fewer than 650,000 clones listed, approximately 91% are singletons. Patients in Seattle were enrolled during active infection, then followed longitudinally. CDR3 length: 13 amino acids. The germline CDR1 and CDR2 sequences are MDHEN and SYDVKM. V was cut by 2 bases and J by 10 bases, with 14 bases left in between. The sequence was collected from a woman aged 45-65 years with COVID-19, enrolled during active disease. The V gene is TRBV28, the J gene TRBJ1-2; D is uncertain. The sample consisted of peripheral blood. In nucleotides, the CDR3 is TGTGCCAGCAGTTTAGAGGAAAAGCAAGTCTACACCTTC. It translates to CASSLEEKQVYTF.